This TCR beta chain came from a study of cytomegalovirus exposure and HLA in healthy donors. Study findings and constraints: Listed as cytomegalovirus-associated were 164 TCR beta chains.

A remark on this clone: The antigen is not known.

Generated by immunoSEQ multiplex PCR, the TCRdb table keeps only in-frame clones and is missing some. This sample has some 170,000 clones; about four fifths occur once, and the top ten carry roughly a tenth. The CDR3 extends over 14 amino acids. V was trimmed by 2 bases and J by 0 bases, leaving 8 bases between them. From germline, CDR1 is GTSNPN and CDR2 SVGIG (reference sequence). Sequenced input: PBMCs. The sequence was collected from a man aged 25-45 years in good health and CMV-seropositive. The rearrangement uses TRBV30 and TRBJ1-5; no clear D. The CDR3 DNA reads TGTGCCTGGAGTCTTGGCATTAGCAATCAGCCCCAGCATTTT. Its protein is CAWSLGISNQPQHF.